This TCR beta chain stems from a study of blood T cell repertoires in COVID-19. Study background: Sources were T cells, B-cell-depleted T cells, or PBMCs; the material itself was cDNA or gDNA.

Germline values: CDR1 SGDLS, CDR2 YYNGEE. This CDR3 is built from 16 residues. J lost 5 bases, V lost 0 bases, and 6 bases had no gene match. Here immunoSEQ multiplex PCR was the method, and the copy in TCRdb shows in-frame clones only, minus some. The sample gives around 23,000 clones, 86% of which show up once; 18% is in the top ten. This clone has a handful of counts. The V gene is TRBV9, the J gene TRBJ2-2, with 8 bases lining up with TRBD2. The sample consisted of peripheral blood. This receptor was obtained from a human donor with acute or convalescent COVID-19. The donor label of this sample is uncertain. The CDR3: CASSVAPSGWTGELFF. The CDR3 DNA is TGTGCCAGCAGCGTAGCTCCTAGCGGGTGGACCGGGGAGCTGTTTTTT. The full variable domain, with the rest looked up from reference TRBV9 and TRBJ2-2, is DSGVTQTPKHLITATGQRVTLRCSPRSGDLSVYWYQQSLDQGLQFLIQYYNGEERAKGNILERFSAQQFPDLHSELNLSSLELGDSALYFCASSVAPSGWTGELFFGEGSRLTVL.